This TCR beta chain was sequenced in a study of Ad26.COV2.S vaccination and SARS-CoV-2 variants. Study-level information: Intramuscularly, Ad26.COV2.S was given either once or twice, 56 days apart. Regarding the study as a whole: Researchers cautioned that TCR breadth and depth analyses may have underestimated total T cell responses.

Germline CDR1 and CDR2: ENHRY and SYGVKD. CDR3 length equals 11 residues. V shed 3 bases and J shed 7 bases, with 4 bases lying between them. Repertoires were generated with immunoSEQ multiplex PCR, while TCRdb's copy carries only in-frame clones and drops some. The data contain around 250,000 clones, 87% of them singletons. Documented treatment: some 19 received Ad26.COV2.S at low or high dose, single or two shots; about 5 received placebo; per-sample allocation not given. Sampling was performed 63 days after the first vaccine or placebo injection. Donor was an adult aged 18-55 years in Boston. This clone was recorded once. The antigen is not known.

The rearrangement joins TRBV10-3 to TRBJ2-1, with no clear D. The TCR was taken from a person aged 18 to 65 who received the Ad26.COV2.S COVID-19 vaccine or a placebo. Sequenced here: peripheral blood, sampled in a trial of Ad26.COV2.S vaccine versus placebo. CDR3 coding DNA: TGTGCCATCAGTGATAGTAATGAGCAGTTCTTC. This codes for CAISDSNEQFF.